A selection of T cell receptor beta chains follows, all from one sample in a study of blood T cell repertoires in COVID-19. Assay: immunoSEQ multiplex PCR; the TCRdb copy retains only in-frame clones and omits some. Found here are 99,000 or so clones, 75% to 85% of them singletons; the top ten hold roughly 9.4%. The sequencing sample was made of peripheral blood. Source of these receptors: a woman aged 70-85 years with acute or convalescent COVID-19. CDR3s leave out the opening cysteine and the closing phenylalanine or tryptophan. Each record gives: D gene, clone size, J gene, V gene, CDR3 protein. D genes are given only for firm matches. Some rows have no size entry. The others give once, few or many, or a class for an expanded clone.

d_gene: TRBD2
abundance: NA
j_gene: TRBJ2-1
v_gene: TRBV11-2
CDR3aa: ASSFYLSGGVNEQF

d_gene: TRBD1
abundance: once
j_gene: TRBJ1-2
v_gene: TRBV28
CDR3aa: ASSLGTGIYGYT

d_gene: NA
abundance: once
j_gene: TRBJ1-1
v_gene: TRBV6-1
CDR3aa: ASSESPPAF

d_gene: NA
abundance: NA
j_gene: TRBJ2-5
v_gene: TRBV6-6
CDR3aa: ASSTEYETQY

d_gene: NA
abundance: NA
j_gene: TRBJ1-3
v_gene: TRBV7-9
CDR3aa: ASSPIRGLSSGNTIY

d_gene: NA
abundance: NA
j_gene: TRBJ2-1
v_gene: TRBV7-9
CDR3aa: ASSRLTGSSYNEQF

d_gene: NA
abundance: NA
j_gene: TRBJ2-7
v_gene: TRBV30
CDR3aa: AGGGGAYEQY

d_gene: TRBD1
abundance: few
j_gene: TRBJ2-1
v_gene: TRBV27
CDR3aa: ASHLDRVPYNEQF

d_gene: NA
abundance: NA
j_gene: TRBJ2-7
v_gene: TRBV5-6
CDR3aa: ASSRLFDEQY

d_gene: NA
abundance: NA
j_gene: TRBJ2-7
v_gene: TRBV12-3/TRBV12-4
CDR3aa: ASSLAVSYEQY

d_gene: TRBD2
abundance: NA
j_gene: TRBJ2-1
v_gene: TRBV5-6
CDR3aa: ASSLYGTRVYNEQF

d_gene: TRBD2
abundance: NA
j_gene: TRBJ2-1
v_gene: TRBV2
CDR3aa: ASMGDYTRKEQF

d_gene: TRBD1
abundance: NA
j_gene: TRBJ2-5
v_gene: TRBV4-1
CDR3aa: ASSRQTGAETQY

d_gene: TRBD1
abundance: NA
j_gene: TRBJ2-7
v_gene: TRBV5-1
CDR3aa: ASSLVAFQTGAYEQY

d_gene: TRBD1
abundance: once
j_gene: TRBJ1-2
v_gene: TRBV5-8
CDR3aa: ASNGQGSGYT

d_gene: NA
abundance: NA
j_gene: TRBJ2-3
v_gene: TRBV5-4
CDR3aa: ASHLQGGSTDTQY

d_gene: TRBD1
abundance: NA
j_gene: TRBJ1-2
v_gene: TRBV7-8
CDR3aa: ASSYGQGYGYT

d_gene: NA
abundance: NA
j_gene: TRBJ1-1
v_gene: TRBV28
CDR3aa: ASITPGVAAF

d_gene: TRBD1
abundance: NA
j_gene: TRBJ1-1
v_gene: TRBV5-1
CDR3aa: ASSSDRGTEAF

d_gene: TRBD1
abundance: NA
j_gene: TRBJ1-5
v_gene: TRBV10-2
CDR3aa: ASSPPGQGVNQPQH

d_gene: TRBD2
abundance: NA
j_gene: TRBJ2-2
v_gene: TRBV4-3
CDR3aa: ASSRTSGGGIQTGELF

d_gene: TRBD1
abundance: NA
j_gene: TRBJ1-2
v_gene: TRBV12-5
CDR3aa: ASGLVGGRGPTNYGYT

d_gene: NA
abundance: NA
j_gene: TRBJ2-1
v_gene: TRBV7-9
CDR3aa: ASSLVDEQF

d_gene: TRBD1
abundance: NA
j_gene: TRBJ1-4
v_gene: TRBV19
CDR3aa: ASGTGGLGTNEKLF

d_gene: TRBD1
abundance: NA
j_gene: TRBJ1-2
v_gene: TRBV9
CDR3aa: ASSASGTGDYGYT

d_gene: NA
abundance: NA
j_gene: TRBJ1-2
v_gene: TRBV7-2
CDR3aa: ATAPTGTLTSLGYT

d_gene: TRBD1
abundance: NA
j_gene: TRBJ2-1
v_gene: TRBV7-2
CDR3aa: ASSSDRDYNEQF

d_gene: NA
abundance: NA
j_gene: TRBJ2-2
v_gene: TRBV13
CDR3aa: ASSPRGGELF

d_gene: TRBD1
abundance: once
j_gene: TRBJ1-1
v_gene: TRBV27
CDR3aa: ASTSHAGGPEAF

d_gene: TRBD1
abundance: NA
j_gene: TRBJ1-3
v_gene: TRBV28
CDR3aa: ASSLLGDRGRDTIY